This entry concerns a single TCR beta chain. Sequencing was performed with immunoSEQ multiplex PCR; in TCRdb, only in-frame clones are kept and a portion is missing. The sample records about 60,000 clones, about nine tenths being singletons. The sample is drawn from a study of control samples from healthy donors and cancer patients. This sequence was found in a woman aged 45-59 years with colorectal cancer. The material sequenced was PBMCs.

The CDR3 DNA is TGTGCCAGCAGCCCCCAGTTTGTCACCCAAGAGACCCAGTACTTC. Its translation is CASSPQFVTQETQYF. The chain employs TRBV5-5 and TRBJ2-5; D gene unclear. V lost 4 bases and J lost 1, with 14 bases in between. Germline values: CDR1 SGHKS, CDR2 YYEKEE (reference sequence). The CDR3 is 15 residues long.